One sample yielded the 29 T cell receptor beta chains listed below, sequenced in a study of T cell responses to AZD1222 COVID-19 vaccine (dated by TCRdb to the early 2020s). The label giving this sample's time point can be read as: baseline before first vaccination. The protocol used for the library was the immunoSEQ multiplex PCR assay. The source is immuneACCESS, and TCRdb retained only in-frame sequences with V and J called. Part of the clones is not carried over; for the studies checked, unresolved V genes explain less than half of this, and the remainder is unexplained. The sample yields tens of thousands of clones; around 89% were counted once. The ten largest clones add up to 5.7% of the sample. The input for sequencing was peripheral blood, taken on day 0 of AZD1222 vaccination. The receptors originated from an adult in good health.

This clone came up a few times. This rearrangement joins TRBV18 to TRBJ2-7, with D unclear. Trimming shortened V by 4 bases and J by 3 bases, and 7 bases separated the two germline ends. Germline V CDR1 and CDR2: KGHSH, LQKENI. This CDR3 has 12 amino acids. In DNA form, the CDR3 reads TGTGCCAGCTCACGCGGCTTCTACGAGCAGTACTTC. Amino acid sequence: CASSRGFYEQYF.

The J gene is TRBJ2-2, the V gene TRBV10-1; a possible D gene is TRBD1 (6 bases). CDR3 length: 17 residues. V lost 5 bases, J lost 2 bases, and 18 bases lay in between. Looked up from germline, CDR1 is WNHNN and CDR2 is SYGVQD (reference sequence). The CDR3 DNA follows: TGCGCCAGCAGTAATCTTTGGGGGCGGCCCAACACCGGGGAGCTGTTTTTT. Protein: CASSNLWGRPNTGELFF.

The chain is built from TRBV9 and TRBJ1-6; D gene unclear. The germline gives CDR1 SGDLS, CDR2 YYNGEE. CDR3 size: 16 residues. Deletions cut 3 bases from V and 0 bases from J, with 10 bases between. The DNA for the CDR3 is TGTGCCAGCAGCGCCCGGGAGAGCTCCTATAATTCACCCCTCCACTTT. Its translation is CASSARESSYNSPLHF. Full variable domain (rest looked up from reference TRBV9 and TRBJ1-6): DSGVTQTPKHLITATGQRVTLRCSPRSGDLSVYWYQQSLDQGLQFLIQYYNGEERAKGNILERFSAQQFPDLHSELNLSSLELGDSALYFCASSARESSYNSPLHFGNGTRLTVT.

J is TRBJ2-3 and V is TRBV5-6; tentative D call: TRBD2 (7 bases). The germline V and J ends were trimmed by 4 bases and 1 base, with 16 bases remaining between them. The CDR3 runs 16 residues. Germline assignment: CDR1 SGHDT and CDR2 YYEEEE. CDR3 nucleotides: TGTGCCAGCAGCGGCGCCGGGGGGCTAGGCACAGATACGCAGTATTTT. This translates into CASSGAGGLGTDTQYF.

This rearrangement joins TRBV10-3 to TRBJ1-1, with 7 positions matching TRBD1. The V gene's germline CDR1 is ENHRY and CDR2 SYGVKD. This CDR3 is 15 amino acids long. J was trimmed by 2 bases and V by 2 bases; bases with no gene match: 5. CDR3 nucleotide sequence: TGTGCCATCAGTGAGCCGGGGACAGCCAACACTGAAGCTTTCTTT. Amino acid sequence: CAISEPGTANTEAFF.

The chain joins TRBV11-2 to TRBJ2-1; TRBD1 might be the D (5 bases). Germline V gene sequence: CDR1 SGHAT, CDR2 FQNNGV. CDR3 length: 16 residues. Trimming removed 3 bases at V and 2 bases at J, with 14 bases between. Here the CDR3 reads CASSLGKGFPYNEQFF. CDR3 in DNA: TGTGCCAGCAGCTTGGGAAAGGGGTTCCCCTACAATGAGCAGTTCTTC. Using reference TRBV11-2 and TRBJ2-1 for the parts outside the CDR3, the full variable domain is EAGVAQSPRYKIIEKRQSVAFWCNPISGHATLYWYQQILGQGPKLLIQFQNNGVVDDSQLPKDRFSAERLKGVDSTLKIQPAKLEDSAVYLCASSLGKGFPYNEQFFGPGTRLTVL.

V is TRBV18 and J is TRBJ1-1; D is uncertain. Germline CDR1 and CDR2: KGHSH and LQKENI. CDR3 length: 13 residues. The V gene lost 3 bases and the J gene lost 6 bases, with 11 bases spanning the gap. CDR3 sequence reads: CASSPPGRAEAFF. CDR3 in DNA: TGTGCCAGCTCACCTCCGGGTCGTGCTGAAGCTTTCTTT.

CDR3 sequence reads: CASSIRQLNTEAFF. CDR3 sequence (DNA): TGTGCCAGTAGTATAAGACAGTTGAACACTGAAGCTTTCTTT. The chain is built from TRBV19 and TRBJ1-1, with D tentatively TRBD1 (5 bases). The CDR3 has 14 residues. V was trimmed by 2 bases and J by 0 bases, leaving 7 bases between them. Germline assignment: CDR1 LNHDA and CDR2 SQIVND (reference sequence).

CDR3 sequence (DNA): TGTGCCAGCAGCCTGACAGGGGTATGGAGCACAGATACGCAGTATTTT. It yields the protein CASSLTGVWSTDTQYF. The chain has TRBV27 and TRBJ2-3; 8 nucleotides match TRBD1. Germline assignment: CDR1 MNHEY and CDR2 SMNVEV (reference sequence). J gave up 0 bases and V 6 bases, and 8 bases lay outside the gene matches. The CDR3 loop spans 16 amino acids.

The V call is TRBV3-1 (or the pseudogene TRBV3-2), the J call TRBJ1-1; perhaps TRBD1 as D (6 bases). The CDR3 spans 15 residues. The V and J ends lost 5 bases and 3 bases respectively, with 16 bases between them. Germline loops: CDR1 LGHDT, CDR2 YNNKEL (reference sequence). The CDR3 loop reads CASSSYGGPDTEAFF. The CDR3 bases are TGTGCCAGCAGCAGTTATGGGGGCCCGGACACTGAAGCTTTCTTT.

This clone was counted a single time. The J gene is TRBJ2-4, the V gene TRBV25-1, with D uncertain. V lost 2 bases and J lost 1, with 3 bases in between. The CDR3 is 13 amino acids. Germline loops: CDR1 MGHDK, CDR2 SYGVNS. The CDR3 sequence: CASSEGAKNIQYF. Here the CDR3 DNA reads TGTGCCAGCAGTGAAGGGGCCAAAAACATTCAGTACTTC.

The J gene is TRBJ1-1, the V gene TRBV6-5; TRBD1 matches at 8 bases. The CDR3 totals 15 residues. Trimming at V came to 5 bases and at J to 4 bases, leaving 9 bases not matched to a gene. Germline lookup yields CDR1 MNHEY and CDR2 SVGAGI. The CDR3 region has the DNA TGTGCCAGCAGTCGCTCTAGGACAGGGACCACTGAAGCTTTCTTT. Amino acid sequence: CASSRSRTGTTEAFF.

The chain uses TRBV7-2 and TRBJ1-2, with TRBD1 identical over 7 bases. V gave up 4 bases and J gave up 6 bases; unmatched junction bases: 8. The CDR3 contains 14 residues. CDR1 and CDR2 from the germline V gene are SGHTA and FQGNSA. The chain's CDR3 is CASSYLQGTDGYTF. The CDR3 DNA reads TGTGCCAGCAGCTACTTACAGGGGACGGATGGCTACACCTTC.

This clone showed up many times. In DNA form, the CDR3 reads TGTGCCAGCGAGCCACGAGCGAACACTGAAGCTTTCTTT. Amino acids: CASEPRANTEAFF. V is TRBV6-5 and J is TRBJ1-1, with D unclear. There are 13 residues in the CDR3. With 8 bases removed from V and 1 base from J, the gap between germline ends came to 11 bases. Germline V lookup: CDR1 MNHEY, CDR2 SVGAGI.

V gene TRBV30 combines with J gene TRBJ2-5; 8 bases are shared with TRBD2. The germline V gene has CDR1 GTSNPN and CDR2 SVGIG (reference sequence). V shed 2 bases and J 4 bases; nucleotides not matched to a gene: 9. CDR3 length equals 15 residues. The CDR3 protein is CAWSFGGGLLETQYF. The CDR3 bases are TGTGCCTGGAGTTTTGGCGGGGGGCTCCTAGAGACCCAGTACTTC.

This sequence joins TRBV30 and TRBJ2-2; D unresolved. Trimming stripped 0 bases from V and 7 bases from J, with 9 bases between. The germline V gene has CDR1 GTSNPN and CDR2 SVGIG (reference sequence). The CDR3 runs to 13 residues. The CDR3 DNA reads as TGTGCCTGGAGTGTGGCGTCAATCGGGGAGCTGTTTTTT. Translating it yields CAWSVASIGELFF.

V usage is TRBV3-1 (or the pseudogene TRBV3-2) and J usage is TRBJ1-3; 8 nucleotides match TRBD1. CDR1 is LGHDT and CDR2 is YNNKEL in the germline V gene (reference sequence). This CDR3 region has 19 residues. J was trimmed by 4 bases and V by 1 base; bases with no gene match: 15. The DNA for the CDR3 is TGTGCCAGCAGCCAAGCCTCAGGGGGACAGGCTGTAAGGGGAAACACCATATATTTT. Translation: CASSQASGGQAVRGNTIYF.

The V and J genes are TRBV18 and TRBJ1-2; 9 nucleotides line up with TRBD1. Per germline, CDR1 KGHSH and CDR2 LQKENI. The trim removed 3 bases at V and 4 bases at J, leaving 15 bases unmatched. The CDR3 sequence is 18 residues long. The CDR3 region is CASSPSAGTGLDAYGYTF. In DNA, the CDR3 is TGTGCCAGCTCACCCTCCGCCGGGACAGGGTTGGACGCCTATGGCTACACCTTC.

The table lists this clone with a count of one. The V gene is TRBV24-1, the J gene TRBJ2-2; maybe TRBD2 (6 bases). Per the germline V gene, CDR1 is KGHDR and CDR2 is SFDVKD. This CDR3 region has 13 residues. V was trimmed by 10 bases and J by 3 bases, leaving 11 bases between them. The CDR3 DNA sequence: TGTGCCACAAGACCGGGAGACACCGGGGAGCTGTTTTTT. This encodes CATRPGDTGELFF.

The rearrangement links TRBV6-5 to TRBJ2-1; 11 bases are a match to TRBD2. Unmatched junction bases numbered 13, after V lost 5 bases and J lost 16 bases. Germline CDR1 and CDR2: MNHEY and SVGAGI. CDR3 length: 14 residues. DNA for the CDR3: TGTGCCAGCAGTAAACTAGCGGGGGCTCCAGTTTTATTCTTC. This gives the protein CASSKLAGAPVLFF.

The gene calls are TRBV4-1 and TRBJ1-2; possibly TRBD1 for D (6 bases). Germline assignment: CDR1 MGHRA and CDR2 YSYEKL. This CDR3 spans 16 amino acids. With 3 bases removed from V and 1 base from J, the gap between germline ends came to 15 bases. The CDR3 region has the DNA TGCGCCAGCAGCCACCCTTTCAGGGGAGGTAACTATGGCTACACCTTC. This codes for CASSHPFRGGNYGYTF.

This chain links TRBV18 with TRBJ1-5, with 7 bases lining up with TRBD1. Germline trimming cut 6 bases from V and 3 bases from J; bases unmatched to any gene: 5. The CDR3 has 14 amino acids. Germline loops: CDR1 KGHSH, CDR2 LQKENI. CDR3 region: CASSVGQPNQPQHF. In nucleotides, the CDR3 is TGTGCCAGCTCTGTGGGACAGCCCAATCAGCCCCAGCATTTT. The complete variable domain, with remaining parts taken from reference TRBV18 and TRBJ1-5, reads NAGVMQNPRHLVRRRGQEARLRCSPMKGHSHVYWYRQLPEEGLKFMVYLQKENIIDESGMPKERFSAEFPKEGPSILRIQQVVRGDSAAYFCASSVGQPNQPQHFGDGTRLSIL.

This rearrangement joins TRBV28 to TRBJ1-2, with D maybe TRBD1 (5 bases). Germline V lookup: CDR1 MDHEN, CDR2 SYDVKM. Trimming left V 5 bases short and J 6 bases short, with 16 bases between. This CDR3 is 14 amino acids long. CDR3 DNA: TGTGCCAGCAGTCTCCCAGGGACCTATAATGGCTACACCTTC. This encodes CASSLPGTYNGYTF.

The chain combines TRBV2 with TRBJ1-1; TRBD1 might be the D (6 bases). Germline CDR1 is SNHLY and CDR2 is FYNNEI. The CDR3 spans 17 residues. The V end was cut by 8 bases, the J end by 1 base, with 23 bases between. In DNA form, the CDR3 reads TGTGCCAGCCAAAGGAGGTTGACAGGAGCATCGAACACTGAAGCTTTCTTT. As protein: CASQRRLTGASNTEAFF.

The rearrangement joins TRBV5-5 to TRBJ1-1, with D unresolved. The CDR3 length is 14 residues. Trimming stripped 0 bases from V and 2 bases from J, with 8 bases between. In germline, CDR1 is SGHKS, CDR2 YYEKEE (reference sequence). The CDR3 DNA is TGTGCCAGCAGCTTGGGTTCAGATAACACTGAAGCTTTCTTT. This codes for CASSLGSDNTEAFF.

The chain carries TRBV11-3 and TRBJ2-5; D uncertain. V was clipped by 5 bases and J by 2 bases, with 9 bases between them. CDR1 is SGHNT, CDR2 YENEEA, per germline. The CDR3 length is 13 residues. This CDR3 reads CASSPNWQETQYF. The CDR3 bases are TGTGCCAGCAGCCCGAATTGGCAAGAGACCCAGTACTTC.

The chain is built from TRBV5-5 and TRBJ1-5; no clear D. Trimming left V 4 bases short and J 4 bases short, with 9 bases between. Germline-derived CDR1 and CDR2 are SGHKS and YYEKEE (reference sequence). This CDR3 has 13 residues. CDR3 sequence reads: CASSRSPNQPQHF. The CDR3 DNA follows: TGTGCCAGCAGCCGCTCCCCGAATCAGCCCCAGCATTTT.

The rearrangement links TRBV6-2 or TRBV6-3 to TRBJ1-1; D perhaps matches TRBD1 (6 bases). The CDR3 is 16 amino acids. CDR1 MNHEY and CDR2 SVGEGT come from the germline V gene. V dropped 6 bases and J dropped 10 bases, with 27 bases sitting between them. The CDR3 DNA is TGTGCCAGCAGCCCCCAACAAAGGACAGCCCGAGGGGGAGCTTTCTTT. The encoded protein is CASSPQQRTARGGAFF.

V and J are TRBV3-1 (or the pseudogene TRBV3-2) and TRBJ1-2; D not certain. Germline values: CDR1 LGHDT, CDR2 YNNKEL (reference sequence). Trimming shortened V by 2 bases and J by 4 bases, and 5 bases separated the two germline ends. The CDR3 runs to 12 residues. In DNA, the CDR3 is TGTGCCAGCAGCCAAAGGTCCTATGGCTACACCTTC. It translates to CASSQRSYGYTF.